Shown below are 15 T cell receptor beta chains from a single sample sequenced in a study of blood T cell repertoires in COVID-19. The data were produced by immunoSEQ multiplex PCR, yet TCRdb's version contains in-frame clones alone and is incomplete. The repertoire includes some 71,000 clones, less than 95% of them detected once, and 5% to 5.5% sits in the top ten. The specimen sequenced was peripheral blood. The source of these receptors is a woman under 30 with acute or convalescent COVID-19.

The chain carries TRBV10-3 and TRBJ1-6; D gene ambiguous. V was cut by 2 bases and J by 7 bases, with 6 bases left in between. CDR3 size: 13 residues. Germline V gene data show CDR1 as ENHRY and CDR2 as SYGVKD. In DNA, the CDR3 is TGTGCCATCAGTGAGAACAGCAATTCACCCCTCCACTTT. Translation gives CAISENSNSPLHF.

The chain carries TRBV6-1 and TRBJ1-6; no reliable D call. From germline, CDR1 is MNHNS and CDR2 SASEGT. The V and J ends lost 3 bases and 10 bases respectively, with 10 bases between them. The CDR3 has 13 amino acids. The CDR3 DNA reads TGTGCCAGCAGTGAGGAGGGTTACTCACCCCTCCACTTT. Translation: CASSEEGYSPLHF.

This chain links TRBV6-8 with TRBJ2-7; 8 bases align to TRBD2. The V and J ends lost 7 bases and 6 bases, in that order; junction bases with no gene match: 11. CDR3 size: 14 residues. Looked up from germline, CDR1 is MNHGY and CDR2 is SAAAGT. CDR3 nucleotides: TGTGCCAGCATTAGAACGGGGGCGGGGGGCGAGCAGTACTTC. Translating gives CASIRTGAGGEQYF.

The chain couples TRBV3-1 (or the pseudogene TRBV3-2) to TRBJ1-4, with 9 bases identical to TRBD1. From germline, CDR1 is LGHDT and CDR2 YNNKEL (reference sequence). The trim removed 0 bases at V and 3 bases at J, leaving 5 bases unmatched. The CDR3 extends over 17 amino acids. The CDR3 DNA follows: TGTGCCAGCAGCCAAGATTGGGGACAGGGACCTAATGAAAAACTGTTTTTT. Its translation: CASSQDWGQGPNEKLFF.

The chain carries TRBV4-1 and TRBJ2-7; 7 nucleotides align to TRBD1. J was trimmed by 3 bases and V by 1 base; bases with no gene match: 9. CDR3 size: 16 residues. Germline V gene sequence: CDR1 MGHRA, CDR2 YSYEKL. CDR3 sequence: CASSQGVSGGNYEQYF. As DNA, the CDR3 is TGCGCCAGCAGCCAAGGTGTGTCAGGGGGAAACTACGAGCAGTACTTC.

The CDR3 coding sequence is TGTGCCAGCTCACGACGACCGGGACAGGGGACCTACAATGAGCAGTTCTTC. Amino acid sequence: CASSRRPGQGTYNEQFF. The chain uses TRBV18 and TRBJ2-1, with 10 bases lining up with TRBD1. The germline V gene encodes CDR1 KGHSH and CDR2 LQKENI. Trimming cost V 4 bases and J 2 bases; bases outside gene matches: 8. This CDR3 is built from 17 residues.

The chain employs TRBV7-6 and TRBJ2-1; the D is unclear. Germline V gives CDR1 SGHVS, CDR2 FNYEAQ. V dropped 3 bases and J dropped 6 bases, with 9 bases sitting between them. The CDR3 is 13 amino acids. CDR3 sequence (DNA): TGTGCCAGCAGCTTTTCCGGCGGCAATGAGCAGTTCTTC. This gives the protein CASSFSGGNEQFF.

The V and J genes are TRBV19 and TRBJ1-1, with a tentative D call TRBD1 (5 bases). CDR1 and CDR2 (germline): LNHDA, SQIVND (reference sequence). V lost 5 bases to trimming and J lost 1 base, with 29 bases between them. The CDR3 is made up of 20 amino acids. The CDR3 spells CASSPSWRQTGWAENTEAFF. In nucleotides, the CDR3 is TGTGCCAGTAGTCCCAGTTGGAGACAGACGGGTTGGGCAGAGAACACTGAAGCTTTCTTT.

The chain recombines TRBV11-2 with TRBJ1-6; 7 nucleotides line up with TRBD1. The germline gives CDR1 SGHAT, CDR2 FQNNGV. With 4 bases clipped from V and 11 bases from J, the junction kept 5 bases outside the gene matches. The CDR3 totals 13 residues. The DNA for the CDR3 is TGTGCCAGCAGCTGGACAGGAGATGCACCCCTCCACTTT. Translated, it gives CASSWTGDAPLHF.

The chain links TRBV6-1 to TRBJ1-1; D unresolved. Trimming left V 4 bases short and J 3 bases short, with 21 bases between. The CDR3 extends over 17 amino acids. The germline V gene has CDR1 MNHNS and CDR2 SASEGT. The CDR3 is CASSVRQLSVGDTEAFF. The CDR3 DNA sequence: TGTGCCAGCAGTGTCCGGCAGCTTTCAGTCGGGGACACTGAAGCTTTCTTT.

V is TRBV12-3 or TRBV12-4 and J is TRBJ2-5, with D possibly TRBD1 on 5 matching bases. This CDR3 has 13 residues. V lost 5 bases and J 5 bases, leaving 12 bases between the germline ends. This CDR3 reads CASSPQGPETQYF. As DNA, the CDR3 is TGTGCCAGCAGTCCGCAGGGCCCGGAGACCCAGTACTTC.

The chain couples TRBV3-1 (or the pseudogene TRBV3-2) to TRBJ2-7, with 11 bases identical to TRBD1. Germline lookup yields CDR1 LGHDT and CDR2 YNNKEL (reference sequence). With V trimmed by 4 bases and J by 6 bases, 5 bases remained unmatched. The CDR3 has 14 amino acids. The CDR3 DNA is TGTGCCAGCAGCCCGCGGACAGGGGGCAGCGAGCAGTACTTC. This encodes CASSPRTGGSEQYF.

The chain couples TRBV29-1 to TRBJ2-5, with TRBD2 matching over 13 bases. V was pared by 6 bases and J by 5 bases, with 3 bases of the junction left unmatched. CDR3 length: 13 residues. From germline, CDR1 is SQVTM and CDR2 ANQGSEA. This chain's CDR3 is CSVGLAGRETQYF. Here the CDR3 DNA reads TGCAGCGTGGGACTAGCGGGGAGGGAGACCCAGTACTTC.

The chain carries TRBV4-1 and TRBJ1-1; 10 positions match TRBD1. This CDR3 has 15 residues. V gave up 2 bases and J gave up 4 bases; unmatched junction bases: 4. Germline CDR1 reads MGHRA; CDR2 reads YSYEKL. The CDR3 sequence is CASSQPRTGGTEAFF. The CDR3 region has the DNA TGCGCCAGCAGCCAACCCAGGACAGGGGGCACTGAAGCTTTCTTT.

This clone was seen a single time. The genes are TRBV19 and TRBJ1-2; D remains ambiguous. Trimming cost V 5 bases and J 7 bases, with 14 bases left between them. This CDR3 is built from 13 residues. CDR1 is LNHDA, CDR2 SQIVND, per germline (reference sequence). The CDR3 sequence is CASSSGGGGGYTF. The CDR3 DNA is TGTGCCAGTAGTTCAGGCGGCGGAGGTGGCTACACCTTC.